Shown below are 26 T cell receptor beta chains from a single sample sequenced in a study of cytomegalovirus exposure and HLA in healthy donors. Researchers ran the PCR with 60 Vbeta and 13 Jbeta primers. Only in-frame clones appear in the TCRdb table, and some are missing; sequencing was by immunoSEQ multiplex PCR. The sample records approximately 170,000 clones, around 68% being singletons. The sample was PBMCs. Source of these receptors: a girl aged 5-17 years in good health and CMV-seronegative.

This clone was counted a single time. This chain's CDR3 is CASSVDRGYEQYF. CDR3 coding DNA: TGTGCCAGCAGTGTCGACAGGGGGTACGAGCAGTACTTC. J is TRBJ2-5 and V is TRBV6-1; 9 bases match TRBD1. The J call may be incorrect, as the DNA end agrees better with TRBJ2-7. This CDR3 spans 13 amino acids. Germline V gene lookup returns CDR1 MNHNS and CDR2 SASEGT.

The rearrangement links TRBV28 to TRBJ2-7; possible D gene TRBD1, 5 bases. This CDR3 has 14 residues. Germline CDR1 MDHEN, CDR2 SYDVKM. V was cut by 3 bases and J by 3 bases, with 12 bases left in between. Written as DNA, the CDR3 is TGTGCCAGCAGTTTGGCAGGGTCCTTCTACGAGCAGTACTTC. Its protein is CASSLAGSFYEQYF.

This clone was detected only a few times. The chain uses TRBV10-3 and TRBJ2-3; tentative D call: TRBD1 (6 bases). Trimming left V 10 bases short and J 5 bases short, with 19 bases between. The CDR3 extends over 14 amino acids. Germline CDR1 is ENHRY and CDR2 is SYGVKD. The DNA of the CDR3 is TGTGCCACCACAGCAAGACCACAGGGAGATACGCAGTATTTT. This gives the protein CATTARPQGDTQYF.

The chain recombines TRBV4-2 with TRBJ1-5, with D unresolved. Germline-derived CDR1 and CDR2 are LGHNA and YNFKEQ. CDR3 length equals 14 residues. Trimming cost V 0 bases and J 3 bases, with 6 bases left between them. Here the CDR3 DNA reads TGTGCCAGCAGCCAAGAACAGCACAATCAGCCCCAGCATTTT. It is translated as CASSQEQHNQPQHF.

DNA of the CDR3: TGTGCTAGTGGTTTGAGGACAGGGGGCATGTGGAATCAGCCCCAGCATTTT. Residues: CASGLRTGGMWNQPQHF. The chain couples TRBV12-5 to TRBJ1-5; 11 bases are shared with TRBD1. Germline V lookup: CDR1 LGHNT, CDR2 FRNRAP. J gave up 4 bases and V 2 bases, and 7 bases lay outside the gene matches. The CDR3 is 17 amino acids. Full variable domain (remainder filled in from reference TRBV12-5 and TRBJ1-5): DARVTQTPRHKVTEMGQEVTMRCQPILGHNTVFWYRQTMMQGLELLAYFRNRAPLDDSGMPKDRFSAEMPDATLATLKIQPSEPRDSAVYFCASGLRTGGMWNQPQHFGDGTRLSIL.

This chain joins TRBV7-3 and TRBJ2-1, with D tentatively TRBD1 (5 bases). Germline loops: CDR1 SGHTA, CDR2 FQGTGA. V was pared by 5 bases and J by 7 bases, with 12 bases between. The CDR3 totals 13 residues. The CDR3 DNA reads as TGTGCCAGCAGCCAAATGGGGCGTAATGAGCAGTTCTTC. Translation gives CASSQMGRNEQFF.

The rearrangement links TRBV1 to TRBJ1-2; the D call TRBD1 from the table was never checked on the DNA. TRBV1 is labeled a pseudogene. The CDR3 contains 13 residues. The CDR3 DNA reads TGCACCAGCAGCTTCCCAGGGAACTATGGCTACACCTTC. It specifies CTSSFPGNYGYTF.

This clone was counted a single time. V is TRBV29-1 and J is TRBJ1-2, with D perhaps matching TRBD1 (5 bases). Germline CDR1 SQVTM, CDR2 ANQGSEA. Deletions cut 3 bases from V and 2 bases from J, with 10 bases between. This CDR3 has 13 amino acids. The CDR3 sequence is CSVEEGPNYGYTF. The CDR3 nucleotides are TGCAGCGTTGAGGAGGGGCCGAACTATGGCTACACCTTC.

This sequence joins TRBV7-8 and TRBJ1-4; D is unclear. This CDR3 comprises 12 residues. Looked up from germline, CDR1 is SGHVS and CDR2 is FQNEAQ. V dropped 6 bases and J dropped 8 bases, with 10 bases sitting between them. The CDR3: CASSLGWEKLFF. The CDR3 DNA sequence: TGTGCCAGCAGTCTCGGTTGGGAAAAACTGTTTTTT.

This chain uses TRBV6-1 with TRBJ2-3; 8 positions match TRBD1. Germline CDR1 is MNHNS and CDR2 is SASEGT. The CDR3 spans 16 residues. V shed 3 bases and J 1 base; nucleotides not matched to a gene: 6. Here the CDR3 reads CASSDLPGQGTDTQYF. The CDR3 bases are TGTGCCAGCAGTGACCTCCCGGGACAGGGCACAGATACGCAGTATTTT.

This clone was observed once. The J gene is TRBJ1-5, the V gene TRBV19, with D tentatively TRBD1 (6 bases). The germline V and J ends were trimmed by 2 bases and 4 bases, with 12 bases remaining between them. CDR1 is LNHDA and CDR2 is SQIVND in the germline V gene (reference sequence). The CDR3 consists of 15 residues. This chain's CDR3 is CASSIRDTGNQPQHF. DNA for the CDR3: TGTGCCAGTAGTATAAGGGACACAGGAAATCAGCCCCAGCATTTT. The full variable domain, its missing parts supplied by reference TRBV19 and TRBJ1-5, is DGGITQSPKYLFRKEGQNVTLSCEQNLNHDAMYWYRQDPGQGLRLIYYSQIVNDFQKGDIAEGYSVSREKKESFPLTVTSAQKNPTAFYLCASSIRDTGNQPQHFGDGTRLSIL.

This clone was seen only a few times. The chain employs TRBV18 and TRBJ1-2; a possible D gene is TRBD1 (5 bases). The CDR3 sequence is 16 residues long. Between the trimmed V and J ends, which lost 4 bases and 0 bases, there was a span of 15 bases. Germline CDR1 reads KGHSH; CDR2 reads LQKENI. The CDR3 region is CASSQLSGIPNYGYTF. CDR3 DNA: TGTGCCAGCTCACAATTATCAGGGATCCCTAACTATGGCTACACCTTC.

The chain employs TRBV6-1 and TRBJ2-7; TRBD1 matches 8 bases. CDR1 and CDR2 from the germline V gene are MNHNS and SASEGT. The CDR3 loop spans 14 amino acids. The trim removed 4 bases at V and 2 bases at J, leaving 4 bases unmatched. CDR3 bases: TGTGCCAGCAGTGTCAGGGGGCCAACCTACGAGCAGTACTTC. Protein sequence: CASSVRGPTYEQYF.

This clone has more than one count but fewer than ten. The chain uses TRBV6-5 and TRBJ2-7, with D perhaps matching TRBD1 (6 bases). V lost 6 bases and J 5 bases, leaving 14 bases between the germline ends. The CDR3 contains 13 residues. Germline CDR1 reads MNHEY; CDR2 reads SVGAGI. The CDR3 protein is CASRTTGFNEQYF. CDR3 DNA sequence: TGTGCCAGCAGGACTACAGGGTTTAACGAGCAGTACTTC.

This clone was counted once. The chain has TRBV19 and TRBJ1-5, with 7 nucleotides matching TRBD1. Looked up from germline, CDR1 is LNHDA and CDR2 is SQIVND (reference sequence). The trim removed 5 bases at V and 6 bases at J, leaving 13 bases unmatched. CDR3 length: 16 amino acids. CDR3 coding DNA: TGTGCCAGTAGTCCAGGAAGCTTAGGGGGCGTTCAGCCCCAGCATTTT. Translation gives CASSPGSLGGVQPQHF.

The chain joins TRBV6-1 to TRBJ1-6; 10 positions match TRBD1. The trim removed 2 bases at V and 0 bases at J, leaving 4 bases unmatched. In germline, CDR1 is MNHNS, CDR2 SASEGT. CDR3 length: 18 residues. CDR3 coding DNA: TGTGCCAGCAGTGAAAGACAGGGGGCGAGCTCCTATAATTCACCCCTCCACTTT. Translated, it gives CASSERQGASSYNSPLHF.

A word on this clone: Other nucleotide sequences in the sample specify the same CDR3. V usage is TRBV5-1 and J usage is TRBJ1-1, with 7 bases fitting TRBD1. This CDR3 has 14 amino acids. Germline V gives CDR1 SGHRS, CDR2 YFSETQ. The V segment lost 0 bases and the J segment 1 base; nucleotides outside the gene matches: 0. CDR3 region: CASSLGTGNTEAFF. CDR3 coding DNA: TGCGCCAGCAGCTTGGGGACAGGGAACACTGAAGCTTTCTTT.

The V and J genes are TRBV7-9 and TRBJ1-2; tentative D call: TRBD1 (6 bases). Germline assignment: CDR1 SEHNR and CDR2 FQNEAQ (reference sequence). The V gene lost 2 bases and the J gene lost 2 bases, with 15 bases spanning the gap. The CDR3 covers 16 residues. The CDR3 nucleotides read TGTGCCAGCAGCTTATCAGCAACAGGGAAGAACTATGGCTACACCTTC. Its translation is CASSLSATGKNYGYTF.

The CDR3 region is CASSPDRVSEAFF. CDR3 sequence (DNA): TGTGCCAGCAGCCCGGACAGGGTCTCTGAAGCTTTCTTT. J is TRBJ1-1 and V is TRBV11-2, with 8 bases fitting TRBD1. Germline CDR1 SGHAT, CDR2 FQNNGV. With V trimmed by 5 bases and J by 6 bases, 5 bases remained unmatched. There are 13 residues in the CDR3. The full variable domain, in which reference TRBV11-2 and TRBJ1-1 provide the parts outside the CDR3, is EAGVAQSPRYKIIEKRQSVAFWCNPISGHATLYWYQQILGQGPKLLIQFQNNGVVDDSQLPKDRFSAERLKGVDSTLKIQPAKLEDSAVYLCASSPDRVSEAFFGQGTRLTVV.

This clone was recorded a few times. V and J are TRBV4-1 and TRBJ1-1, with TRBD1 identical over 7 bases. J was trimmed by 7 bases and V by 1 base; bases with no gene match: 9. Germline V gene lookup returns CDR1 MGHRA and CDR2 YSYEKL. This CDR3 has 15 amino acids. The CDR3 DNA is TGCGCCAGCAGCCAAGCCAGGGGGGCTAGGGGTGAAGCTTTCTTT. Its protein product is CASSQARGARGEAFF.

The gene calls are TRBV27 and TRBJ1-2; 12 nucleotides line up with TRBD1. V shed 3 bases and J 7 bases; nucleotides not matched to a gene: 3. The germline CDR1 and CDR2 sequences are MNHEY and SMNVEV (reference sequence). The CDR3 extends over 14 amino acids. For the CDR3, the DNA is TGTGCCAGCAGTTTGGGGACAGGGGGCTTTGGCTACACCTTC. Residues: CASSLGTGGFGYTF.

In nucleotides, the CDR3 is TGTGCCAGCAGAAACAGGGGAGGCTATGGCTACACCTTC. It specifies CASRNRGGYGYTF. J is TRBJ1-2 and V is TRBV28; 7 positions match TRBD1. J lost 4 bases, V lost 6 bases, and 5 bases had no gene match. The CDR3 extends over 13 amino acids. From germline, CDR1 is MDHEN and CDR2 SYDVKM.

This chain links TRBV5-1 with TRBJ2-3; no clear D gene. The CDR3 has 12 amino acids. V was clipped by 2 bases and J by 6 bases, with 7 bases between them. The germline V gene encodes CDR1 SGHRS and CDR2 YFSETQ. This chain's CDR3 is CASSFNGDTQYF. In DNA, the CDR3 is TGCGCCAGCAGCTTCAACGGGGATACGCAGTATTTT.

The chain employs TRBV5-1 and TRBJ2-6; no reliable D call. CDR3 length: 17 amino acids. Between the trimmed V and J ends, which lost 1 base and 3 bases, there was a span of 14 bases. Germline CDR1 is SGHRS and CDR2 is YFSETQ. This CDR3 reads CASSLPGLGGGANVLTF. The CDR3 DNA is TGCGCCAGCAGCTTGCCAGGCTTGGGTGGTGGGGCCAACGTCCTGACTTTC.

This chain's CDR3 is CASSSGLADDTQYF. The CDR3 region has the DNA TGTGCCAGCAGCTCGGGACTAGCTGATGATACGCAGTATTTT. This chain uses TRBV7-3 with TRBJ2-3; 9 bases align to TRBD2. The CDR3 covers 14 residues. In germline, CDR1 is SGHTA, CDR2 FQGTGA. Trimming cost V 4 bases and J 6 bases; bases outside gene matches: 5. The full variable domain, with the rest looked up from reference TRBV7-3 and TRBJ2-3, is GAGVSQTPSNKVTEKGKYVELRCDPISGHTALYWYRQSLGQGPEFLIYFQGTGAADDSGLPNDRFFAVRPEGSVSTLKIQRTERGDSAVYLCASSSGLADDTQYFGPGTRLTVL.

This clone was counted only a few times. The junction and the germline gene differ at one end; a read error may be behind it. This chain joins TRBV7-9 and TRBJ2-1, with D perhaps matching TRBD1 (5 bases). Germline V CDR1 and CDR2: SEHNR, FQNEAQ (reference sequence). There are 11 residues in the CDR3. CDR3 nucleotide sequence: TGTGCCAGCAGGTTAGGGGCTGAGCAGTTCTTC. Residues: CASRLGAEQFF.